Shown below are 14 T cell receptor beta chains from a single sample sequenced in a study of CD8+ T cells in alopecia areata. Described treatment: oral pan-JAK inhibitor, 5-10 mg twice daily. RNA, once extracted, was reverse transcribed into cDNA for use as the sequencing template. TCRdb's copy holds only in-frame clones and misses some; the assay was immunoSEQ multiplex PCR. The sample includes about 180,000 clones, 40% to 65% of them seen just once. Sequencing used CD8+ T cells sorted from blood, obtained at week 24, from a patient treated with tofacitinib. Receptors originate from a human donor with alopecia areata.

In DNA, the CDR3 is TGCGCCAGCAGCCAAGCCCAGGGTCCCGGGGCCAACGTCCTGACTTTC. Translated: CASSQAQGPGANVLTF. The gene calls are TRBV4-1 and TRBJ2-6, with D possibly being TRBD1 (5 bases). Germline-derived CDR1 and CDR2 are MGHRA and YSYEKL. The CDR3 runs to 16 residues. Trimming removed 1 base at V and 4 bases at J, with 11 bases between.

This chain joins TRBV2 and TRBJ1-2, with D possibly matching TRBD1 (6 bases). CDR3 length: 14 amino acids. The V end lost 7 bases, the J end lost 0 bases, and 12 bases lay between the germline ends. Germline CDR1 and CDR2: SNHLY and FYNNEI. The DNA of the CDR3 is TGTGCCAGCACCCCCTGGGACACTAACTATGGCTACACCTTC. Its protein product is CASTPWDTNYGYTF. Together with reference TRBV2 and TRBJ1-2, the CDR3 gives the full variable domain: EPEVTQTPSHQVTQMGQEVILRCVPISNHLYFYWYRQILGQKVEFLVSFYNNEISEKSEIFDDQFSVERPDGSNFTLKIRSTKLEDSAMYFCASTPWDTNYGYTFGSGTRLTVV.

The chain carries TRBV11-3 and TRBJ1-1, with a weak D call TRBD1 (6 bases). Germline values: CDR1 SGHNT, CDR2 YENEEA. The CDR3 extends over 13 amino acids. The V end was cut by 6 bases, the J end by 4 bases, with 12 bases between. CDR3 residues: CASSEGGGTEAFF. CDR3 coding DNA: TGTGCCAGCAGTGAAGGGGGAGGCACTGAAGCTTTCTTT.

The chain couples TRBV28 to TRBJ2-7; perhaps TRBD1 as D (5 bases). V dropped 3 bases and J dropped 5 bases, with 14 bases sitting between them. The CDR3 spans 14 residues. Germline values: CDR1 MDHEN, CDR2 SYDVKM. The chain's CDR3 is CASSLRRVGDEQYF. The CDR3 DNA sequence: TGTGCCAGCAGTTTGCGCAGGGTCGGCGACGAGCAGTACTTC.

This chain joins TRBV11-2 and TRBJ2-2; TRBD2 is a possible D gene (5 bases). This CDR3 comprises 13 residues. Trimming left V 3 bases short and J 4 bases short, with 6 bases between. CDR1 SGHAT and CDR2 FQNNGV come from the germline V gene. The CDR3 sequence is CASSFRGTGELFF. Here the CDR3 DNA reads TGTGCCAGCAGCTTTCGGGGCACCGGGGAGCTGTTTTTT.

This clone was seen a handful of times. V and J are TRBV6-5 and TRBJ2-2, with 10 bases fitting TRBD1. CDR1 and CDR2 from the germline V gene are MNHEY and SVGAGI. The CDR3 has 15 residues. V lost 6 bases and J lost 7; bases outside the gene matches: 8. The CDR3 coding sequence is TGTGCCAGCAGCATAAGACAGGGGGCTAACGGGGAGCTGTTTTTT. Amino acids: CASSIRQGANGELFF.

This chain joins TRBV29-1 and TRBJ1-1; D unresolved. This CDR3 has 13 amino acids. Per germline, CDR1 SQVTM and CDR2 ANQGSEA. Trimming cost V 6 bases and J 4 bases, with 15 bases left between them. Written as DNA, the CDR3 is TGCAGCGTGGCCCCTGACCTCGGCACTGAAGCTTTCTTT. Translated: CSVAPDLGTEAFF.

V gene TRBV30 combines with J gene TRBJ1-2; D uncertain. The CDR3 covers 14 residues. Trimming shortened V by 3 bases and J by 7 bases, and 18 bases separated the two germline ends. Germline CDR1 reads GTSNPN; CDR2 reads SVGIG (reference sequence). The CDR3 here is CAWRVGDRGSGYTF. The CDR3 region has the DNA TGTGCCTGGAGGGTGGGAGACCGCGGAAGTGGCTACACCTTC.

The chain recombines TRBV27 with TRBJ2-1; the match to TRBD1 covers 7 bases. Germline CDR1 reads MNHEY; CDR2 reads SMNVEV (reference sequence). The J segment lost 1 base and the V segment lost 6 bases, leaving 0 bases of the junction unmatched. CDR3 length: 13 amino acids. The CDR3 here is CASSRGSYNEQFF. The CDR3 nucleotides are TGTGCCAGCAGCAGGGGGTCCTACAATGAGCAGTTCTTC.

This chain uses TRBV7-9 with TRBJ2-7, with 8 bases lining up with TRBD1. J was trimmed by 9 bases and V by 5 bases; bases with no gene match: 6. This CDR3 is built from 12 residues. Germline loops: CDR1 SEHNR, CDR2 FQNEAQ (reference sequence). Here the CDR3 DNA reads TGTGCCAGCAGCCCGACAGGGGCCGCGCAGTACTTC. Protein sequence: CASSPTGAAQYF.

Ten or more counts support this clone. The J gene is TRBJ2-1, the V gene TRBV5-8; 14 bases agree with TRBD2. Germline CDR1 is SGHTS and CDR2 is YDEGEE. Trimming took 4 bases from V and 12 from J; bases not matched to a gene: 9. This CDR3 spans 15 amino acids. The CDR3 protein is CASSRGTSGGEVQFF. The CDR3 coding sequence is TGTGCCAGCAGCCGTGGGACTAGCGGGGGTGAGGTGCAGTTCTTC.

This clone was counted once. The V call is TRBV11-2, the J call TRBJ1-2; D is possibly TRBD1 (5 bases). The CDR3 runs 15 residues. V was trimmed by 1 base and J by 4 bases, leaving 13 bases between them. From germline, CDR1 is SGHAT and CDR2 FQNNGV. The CDR3 bases are TGTGCCAGCAGCTTAGGAACCCGGGACGCCTATGGCTACACCTTC. Translating it yields CASSLGTRDAYGYTF.

This chain joins TRBV5-1 and TRBJ2-7, with unresolved D. The V end lost 0 bases, the J end lost 6 bases, and 13 bases lay between the germline ends. Germline V CDR1 and CDR2: SGHRS, YFSETQ. CDR3 length: 14 amino acids. Written as DNA, the CDR3 is TGCGCCAGCAGCTTGGAGGCACAGTTGGGCGAGCAGTACTTC. Its protein product is CASSLEAQLGEQYF.

A single count supports this clone. The chain has TRBV28 and TRBJ2-7, with 9 bases that match TRBD1. With V trimmed by 6 bases and J by 7 bases, 7 bases remained unmatched. The CDR3 length is 13 residues. Germline CDR1 reads MDHEN; CDR2 reads SYDVKM. The CDR3 DNA sequence: TGTGCCAGCAGACCTCTAGGACAGGGGGAGCAGTACTTC. This encodes CASRPLGQGEQYF.